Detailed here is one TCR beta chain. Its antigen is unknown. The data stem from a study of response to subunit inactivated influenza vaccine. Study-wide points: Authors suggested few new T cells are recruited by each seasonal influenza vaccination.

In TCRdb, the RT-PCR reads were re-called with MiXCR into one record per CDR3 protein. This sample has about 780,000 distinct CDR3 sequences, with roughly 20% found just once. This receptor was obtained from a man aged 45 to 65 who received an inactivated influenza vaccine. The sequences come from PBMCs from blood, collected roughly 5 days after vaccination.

The CDR3 coding sequence is TGCGCCAGCAGCTCGGGGGGGGGATACTACAATGAGCAGTTCTTC. Its translation is CASSSGGGYYNEQFF. The chain joins TRBV4-1 to TRBJ2-1, with 8 bases identical to TRBD2. The V and J ends lost 5 bases and 3 bases, in that order; junction bases with no gene match: 6. Looked up from germline, CDR1 is MGHRA and CDR2 is YSYEKL. This CDR3 has 15 amino acids.